The 16 T cell receptor beta chains reported below all come from one sample, sequenced in a study of T-cell memory formation after mild COVID-19. In TCRdb, the 5' RACE reads were re-called with MiXCR into one record per CDR3 protein. The repertoire consists of under 300,000 distinct CDR3 sequences, with approximately 8% occurring once and the leading ten covering approximately 23%. The material sequenced was PBMCs or a T cell subset sorted from them (not recorded which). These receptors were collected from a man aged 18 to 30 who had mild COVID-19 (a few samples of this study predate the infection). Cell type and time point are not known.

The sample holds a few counts of this clonotype. V is TRBV6-2 or TRBV6-3 and J is TRBJ2-5; D may be TRBD2 (6 bases). The germline V and J ends were trimmed by 6 bases and 7 bases, with 18 bases remaining between them. CDR1 MNHEY and CDR2 SVGEGT come from the germline V gene. The CDR3 is 14 amino acids. The CDR3 here is CASSALRGLRTQYF. Here the CDR3 DNA reads TGTGCCAGCAGCGCCCTTAGGGGACTGAGGACCCAGTACTTC.

This clonotype has a handful of counts. This chain uses TRBV7-2 with TRBJ1-5; the D gene is possibly TRBD1 (6 bases). V was trimmed by 1 base and J by 3 bases, leaving 13 bases between them. Germline V gives CDR1 SGHTA, CDR2 FQGNSA. This CDR3 has 16 amino acids. The DNA for the CDR3 is TGTGCCAGCAGCTTAGGGGCAGGGGACCACAATCAGCCCCAGCATTTT. Translation gives CASSLGAGDHNQPQHF.

The chain employs TRBV4-1 and TRBJ2-3, with D perhaps given as TRBD1 or TRBD2 (6 bases each). Germline V CDR1 and CDR2: MGHRA, YSYEKL. The V end was cut by 0 bases, the J end by 8 bases, with 21 bases between. This CDR3 has 17 amino acids. CDR3 amino acids: CASSQEPPPSGAGTQYF. The CDR3 DNA is TGCGCCAGCAGCCAAGAACCCCCCCCATCGGGGGCCGGTACGCAGTATTTT.

This clonotype turned up a few times. The chain recombines TRBV12-3 or TRBV12-4 with TRBJ2-2, with a possible D match to TRBD1 (6 bases). The CDR3 is 14 residues long. V lost 6 bases and J 6 bases, leaving 14 bases between the germline ends. The CDR3 reads CASSYTGFSGELFF. CDR3 nucleotides: TGTGCCAGCAGCTACACAGGGTTCTCCGGGGAGCTGTTTTTT.

The table lists this clonotype with a few counts. The rearrangement joins TRBV7-9 to TRBJ1-4, with D possibly matching TRBD1 (5 bases). The germline V and J ends were trimmed by 8 bases and 8 bases, with 15 bases remaining between them. Germline-derived CDR1 and CDR2 are SEHNR and FQNEAQ (reference sequence). This CDR3 region has 13 residues. CDR3 sequence (DNA): TGTGCCAGCCAGAGGTCCGGGGGGGAAAAACTGTTTTTT. This sequence encodes CASQRSGGEKLFF.

This clonotype has more than one count but fewer than ten. This chain connects TRBV7-4 to TRBJ1-3; no definite D call. The CDR3 is 12 residues long. V was cut by 3 bases and J by 3 bases, with 3 bases left in between. Germline lookup yields CDR1 SGHVT and CDR2 SQSDAQ. The CDR3 nucleotides read TGTGCCAGCAGCTTTGGTGGAAACACCATATATTTT. As protein: CASSFGGNTIYF.

The gene calls are TRBV6-1 and TRBJ2-1; 7 positions agree with TRBD1. CDR1 and CDR2 (germline): MNHNS, SASEGT. The CDR3 contains 15 residues. V lost 2 bases, J lost 15 bases, and 16 bases stayed unmatched. The CDR3 DNA sequence: TGTGCCAGCAGTGAACCGGGACAGTCCTCTAAGGAGTGGTTCTTC. This gives the protein CASSEPGQSSKEWFF.

V is TRBV9 and J is TRBJ2-2; 8 bases agree with TRBD2. After removal of 3 bases from V and 1 base from J, the junction contained 2 bases not matched to a gene. The germline V gene has CDR1 SGDLS and CDR2 YYNGEE. This CDR3 has 15 amino acids. In DNA, the CDR3 is TGTGCCAGCAGCGGACTAGCGTTGAACACCGGGGAGCTGTTTTTT. This codes for CASSGLALNTGELFF.

This chain joins TRBV9 and TRBJ2-3; D uncertain. Per germline, CDR1 SGDLS and CDR2 YYNGEE. This CDR3 comprises 14 residues. Deletions cut 3 bases from V and 2 bases from J, with 10 bases between. The DNA for the CDR3 is TGTGCCAGCAGCGAGAGGCCTATCACAGATACGCAGTATTTT. Translated: CASSERPITDTQYF.

Ten or more counts support this clonotype. J is TRBJ2-3 and V is TRBV12-3 or TRBV12-4, with D hard to call. V lost 6 bases and J 6 bases, leaving 13 bases between the germline ends. The CDR3 runs to 13 residues. The CDR3, as DNA: TGTGCCAGCAGGCAGTGGATGGGTGATACGCAGTATTTT. Its translation: CASRQWMGDTQYF.

The table lists this clonotype with a few counts. The rearrangement joins TRBV14 to TRBJ2-1, with 7 bases aligning to TRBD2. The CDR3 loop spans 17 amino acids. J was trimmed by 13 bases and V by 5 bases; bases with no gene match: 23. The V gene's germline CDR1 is SGHDN and CDR2 FVKESK. DNA for the CDR3: TGTGCCAGCAGCTCGTTCCTGCGGGGGACGATCCGTACTACTCAGTTCTTC. This translates into CASSSFLRGTIRTTQFF.

This clonotype showed up just a few times. V and J are TRBV9 and TRBJ2-3, with D unresolved. The germline V and J ends were trimmed by 4 bases and 5 bases, with 11 bases remaining between them. Germline CDR1 SGDLS, CDR2 YYNGEE. The CDR3 covers 13 residues. CDR3 coding DNA: TGTGCCAGCAGCTTCAACTTGGGAGATACGCAGTATTTT. This codes for CASSFNLGDTQYF.

V usage is TRBV12-3 or TRBV12-4 and J usage is TRBJ2-1; D is perhaps TRBD1 (6 bases). Trimming took off 5 bases at V and 2 bases at J, with 7 bases between the two ends. The CDR3 consists of 13 residues. CDR3 residues: CASSEGAYNEQFF. The CDR3 coding sequence is TGTGCCAGCAGTGAGGGGGCCTACAATGAGCAGTTCTTC.

This clonotype was detected many times. J is TRBJ2-3 and V is TRBV4-3; the D is unclear. The ends were cut back, 4 bases at V and 2 bases at J, with 13 bases in the middle. Germline CDR1 reads LGHNA; CDR2 reads YSLEER. The CDR3 spans 15 residues. In DNA, the CDR3 is TGCGCCAGCAGCCCGTCTTGGGGAAACACAGATACGCAGTATTTT. It is translated as CASSPSWGNTDTQYF.

The rearrangement links TRBV9 to TRBJ2-7, with 9 bases matching TRBD2. The germline CDR1 and CDR2 sequences are SGDLS and YYNGEE. The J segment lost 4 bases and the V segment lost 3 bases, leaving 5 bases of the junction unmatched. The CDR3 has 14 residues. The CDR3 loop is CASSEGLAQYEQYF. CDR3 bases: TGTGCCAGCAGCGAGGGACTAGCTCAGTACGAGCAGTACTTC.

On this clonotype: A read error is possible here, since a much larger clone lies one base away. This CDR3 is CPSGVSAEKLFF. The DNA for the CDR3 is TGTCCCAGCGGCGTGTCAGCAGAAAAACTGTTTTTT. The rearrangement links TRBV6-6 to TRBJ1-4; unclear D gene. This CDR3 is built from 12 residues. Looked up from germline, CDR1 is MNHNY and CDR2 is SVGAGI (reference sequence).